The present TCR beta chain was sequenced within a study of T cell repertoires in cytomegalovirus infection. The wider study: Public TCR beta signatures provided an indication of both CMV infection and a matching HLA type. Study-level findings and limits: Within the response measured ex vivo, HLA-C-restricted CMV-specific TCR beta clonotypes were dominant. Based on cumulative public TCR beta family frequency, carriers of CMV plus the relevant HLA were identified.

The CDR3 length is 8 residues. Germline V gives CDR1 DFQATT, CDR2 SNEGSKA (reference sequence). V lost 5 bases to trimming and J lost 10 bases, with 5 bases between them. Each CDR3 protein gets one entry after TCRdb re-called the reads with MiXCR. The sample lists around 210,000 distinct CDR3 sequences, around 6.2% occurring once. Concerning this clonotype: What it binds is unknown.

The sequencing sample was made of PBMCs. V gene TRBV20-1 combines with J gene TRBJ1-2; D call uncertain. The clonotype was recovered from a human donor in good health (CMV status not recorded). Some clones in this sample may be carry-over from other donors' samples. CDR3 nucleotides: TGCAGTGCTCCACTCTACACCTTC. It specifies CSAPLYTF.